In its sample, the clone carrying this TCR beta chain was seen many times. Its antigen is undetermined. The data were obtained in a study of breast tumors, draining lymph nodes, adjacent tissues. Study-level points and caveats: Tumor repertoires ranked between lymph nodes and nontumor tissue in diversity, with V and J gene preferences. Luminal-like breast cancer showed significantly greater tumor-nontumor repertoire similarity than basal-like breast cancer did.

The lymph nodes were axillary draining lymph nodes from breast cancer patients. Each CDR3 protein is one row after TCRdb ran MiXCR on the multiplex PCR reads. The table records 250,000 or so distinct CDR3 sequences, roughly 31% of them present only once. CDR3 length: 15 amino acids. Germline-derived CDR1 and CDR2 are SGHDT and YYEEEE. Trimming cost V 2 bases and J 0 bases, with 9 bases left between them. The sequenced sample consisted of axillary lymph node tissue. J is TRBJ1-5 and V is TRBV5-6; TRBD1 is a possible D gene (5 bases). This sequence was found in a female donor with breast cancer. Some clones in this sample may be carry-over from other donors' samples. This CDR3 reads CASSFRGASNQPQHF. The CDR3 nucleotides read TGTGCCAGCAGCTTTCGAGGGGCTAGCAATCAGCCCCAGCATTTT.